This TCR beta chain is from a study of neurological immune-mediated disorders. This sample's time point: longitudinal time-point 2. Unsorted libraries came from 2 million PBMCs stored at -80 °C. This clonotype was detected ten times or more. MiXCR, run by TCRdb on the 5' RACE reads, gives a single entry per CDR3 protein. The data hold 84,000 or so distinct CDR3 sequences, with roughly an eighth observed a single time. This TCR was sampled from a female donor with HTLV-1-associated myelopathy (HAM/TSP). The sample comprised PBMCs.

CDR3 DNA: TGTGCCAGCAGCCAAGACTCCGGGACCCACGAGCAGTACTTC. The encoded protein is CASSQDSGTHEQYF. This chain uses TRBV4-2 with TRBJ2-7, with D perhaps TRBD1 or TRBD2 (5 bases each). CDR1 and CDR2 from the germline V gene are LGHNA and YNFKEQ. V was pared by 0 bases and J by 5 bases, with 11 bases between. The CDR3 spans 14 residues.